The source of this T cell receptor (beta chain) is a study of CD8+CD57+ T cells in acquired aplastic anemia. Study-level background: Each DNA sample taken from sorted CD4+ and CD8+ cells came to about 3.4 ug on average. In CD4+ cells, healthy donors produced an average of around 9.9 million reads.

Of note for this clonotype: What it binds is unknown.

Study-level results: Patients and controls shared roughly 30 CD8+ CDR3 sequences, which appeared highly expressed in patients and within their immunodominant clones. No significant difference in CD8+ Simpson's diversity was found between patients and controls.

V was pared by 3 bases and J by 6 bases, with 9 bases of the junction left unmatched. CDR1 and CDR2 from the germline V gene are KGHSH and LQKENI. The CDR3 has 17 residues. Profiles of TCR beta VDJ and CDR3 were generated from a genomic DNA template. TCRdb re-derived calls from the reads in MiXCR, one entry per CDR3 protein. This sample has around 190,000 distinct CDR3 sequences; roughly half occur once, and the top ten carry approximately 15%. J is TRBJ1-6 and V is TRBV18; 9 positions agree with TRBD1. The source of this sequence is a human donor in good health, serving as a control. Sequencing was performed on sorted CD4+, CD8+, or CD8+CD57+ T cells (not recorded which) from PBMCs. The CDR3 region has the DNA TGTGCCAGCTCACCCGCGGGGGGACAGGGACTTAATTCACCCCTCCACTTT. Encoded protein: CASSPAGGQGLNSPLHF.